This T cell receptor (beta chain) stems from a study of cytomegalovirus exposure and HLA in healthy donors. Vbeta (60) and Jbeta (13) primers were used in the PCR. Measured with immunoSEQ multiplex PCR; TCRdb has only the in-frame clones, and not every one. The sample contains some 120,000 clones, about 70% of which appear only once. Per germline, CDR1 SQVTM and CDR2 ANQGSEA. V was cut by 3 bases and J by 3 bases, with 9 bases left in between. CDR3 size: 13 residues. The V and J genes are TRBV29-1 and TRBJ2-1; D gene ambiguous. This sequence was found in a man aged 30 to 39 in good health and CMV-seropositive. Sequencing was performed on PBMCs. In DNA, the CDR3 is TGCAGCGTTGAGTCTCGAGTCTACAATGAGCAGTTCTTC. The encoded protein is CSVESRVYNEQFF.